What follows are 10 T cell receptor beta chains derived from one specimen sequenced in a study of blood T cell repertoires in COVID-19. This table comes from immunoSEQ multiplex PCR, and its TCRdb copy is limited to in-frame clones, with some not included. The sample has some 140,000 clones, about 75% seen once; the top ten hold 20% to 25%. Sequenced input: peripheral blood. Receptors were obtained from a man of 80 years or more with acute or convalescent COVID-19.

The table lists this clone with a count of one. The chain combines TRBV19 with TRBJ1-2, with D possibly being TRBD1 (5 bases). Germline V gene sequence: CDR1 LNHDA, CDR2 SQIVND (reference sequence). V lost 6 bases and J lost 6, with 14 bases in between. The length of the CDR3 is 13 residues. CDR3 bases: TGTGCCAGTAGCTCACGACGACAGAATGGCTACACCTTC. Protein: CASSSRRQNGYTF.

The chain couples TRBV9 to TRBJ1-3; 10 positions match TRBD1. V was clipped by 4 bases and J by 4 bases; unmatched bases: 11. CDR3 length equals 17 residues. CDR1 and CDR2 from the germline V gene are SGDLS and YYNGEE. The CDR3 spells CASSTWDRGGEGNTIYF. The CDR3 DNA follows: TGTGCCAGCAGCACCTGGGACAGGGGAGGTGAAGGAAACACCATATATTTT.

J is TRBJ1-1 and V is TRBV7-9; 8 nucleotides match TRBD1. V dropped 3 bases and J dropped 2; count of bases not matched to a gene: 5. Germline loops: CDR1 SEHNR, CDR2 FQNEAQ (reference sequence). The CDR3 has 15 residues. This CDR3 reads CASSFRGQGNTEAFF. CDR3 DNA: TGTGCCAGCAGCTTTCGCGGACAGGGAAACACTGAAGCTTTCTTT.

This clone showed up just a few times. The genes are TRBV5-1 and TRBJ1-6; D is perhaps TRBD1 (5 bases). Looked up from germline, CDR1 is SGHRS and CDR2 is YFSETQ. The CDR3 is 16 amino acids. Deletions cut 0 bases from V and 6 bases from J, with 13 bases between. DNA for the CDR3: TGCGCCAGCAGCTTGGGACAGCGGGTCGGTAATTCACCCCTCCACTTT. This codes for CASSLGQRVGNSPLHF.

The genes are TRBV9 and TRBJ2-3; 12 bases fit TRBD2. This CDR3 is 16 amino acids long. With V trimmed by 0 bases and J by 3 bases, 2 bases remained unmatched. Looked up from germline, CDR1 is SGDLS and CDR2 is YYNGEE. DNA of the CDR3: TGTGCCAGCAGCGTAGCTAGCGGGGGGGGGACAGATACGCAGTATTTT. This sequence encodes CASSVASGGGTDTQYF.

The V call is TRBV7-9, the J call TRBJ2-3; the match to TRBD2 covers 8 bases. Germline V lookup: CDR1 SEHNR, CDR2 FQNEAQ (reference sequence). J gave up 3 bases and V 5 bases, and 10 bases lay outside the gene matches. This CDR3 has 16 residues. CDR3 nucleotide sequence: TGTGCCAGCAGCCCGGTAACAGCGGGGGTTACAGATACGCAGTATTTT. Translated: CASSPVTAGVTDTQYF.

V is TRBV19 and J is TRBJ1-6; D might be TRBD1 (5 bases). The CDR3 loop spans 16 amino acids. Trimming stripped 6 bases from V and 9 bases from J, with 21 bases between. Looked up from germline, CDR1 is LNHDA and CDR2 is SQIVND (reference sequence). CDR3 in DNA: TGTGCCAGTAGGGGAGGCGGGCAGGGCCAAGTTTCACCCCTCCACTTT. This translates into CASRGGGQGQVSPLHF.

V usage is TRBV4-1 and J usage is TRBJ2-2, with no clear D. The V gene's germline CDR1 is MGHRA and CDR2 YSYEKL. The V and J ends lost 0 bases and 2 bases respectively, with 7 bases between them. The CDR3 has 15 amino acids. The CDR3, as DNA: TGCGCCAGCAGCCAAGAGGGCCGTAACACCGGGGAGCTGTTTTTT. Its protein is CASSQEGRNTGELFF.

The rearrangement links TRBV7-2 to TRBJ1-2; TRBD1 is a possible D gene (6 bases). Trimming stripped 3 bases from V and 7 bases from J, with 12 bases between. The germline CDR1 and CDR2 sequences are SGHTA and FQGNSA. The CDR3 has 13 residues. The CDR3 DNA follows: TGTGCCAGCAGCTTCCTAACAGGGCGTGGCTACACCTTC. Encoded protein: CASSFLTGRGYTF.

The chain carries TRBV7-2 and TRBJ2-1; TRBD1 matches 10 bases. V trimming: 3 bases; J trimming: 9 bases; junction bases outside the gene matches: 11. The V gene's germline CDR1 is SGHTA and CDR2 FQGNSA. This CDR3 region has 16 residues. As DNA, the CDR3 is TGTGCCAGCAGCTTGGGGACAGGGGCGGAAGGAGGTGAGCAGTTCTTC. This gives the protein CASSLGTGAEGGEQFF.